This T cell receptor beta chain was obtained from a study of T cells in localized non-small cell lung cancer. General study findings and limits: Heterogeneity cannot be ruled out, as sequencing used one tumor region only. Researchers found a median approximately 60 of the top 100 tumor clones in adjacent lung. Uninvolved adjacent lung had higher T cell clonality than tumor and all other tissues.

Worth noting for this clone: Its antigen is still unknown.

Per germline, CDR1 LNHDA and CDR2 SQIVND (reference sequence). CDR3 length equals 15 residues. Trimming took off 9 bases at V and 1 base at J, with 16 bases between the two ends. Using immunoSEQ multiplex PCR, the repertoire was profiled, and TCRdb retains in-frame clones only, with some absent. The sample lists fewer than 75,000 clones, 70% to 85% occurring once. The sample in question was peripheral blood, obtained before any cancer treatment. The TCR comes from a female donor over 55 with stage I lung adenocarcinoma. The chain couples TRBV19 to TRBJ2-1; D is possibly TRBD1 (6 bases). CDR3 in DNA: TGTGCCAGGCTAGAGACAGGTCGTTCCTACAATGAGCAGTTCTTC. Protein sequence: CARLETGRSYNEQFF.